This T cell receptor beta chain derives from a study of beta chain features in type 1 diabetes. Regarding the study as a whole: Here, the possible influence of HLA type (on TCRB rearrangement) remained unresolved. Sequencing used cDNA, and cells with high TCR expression could therefore be over-represented.

As concerns this clone: Its target is not known.

The CDR3 has 17 amino acids. V shed 2 bases, J shed 0 bases, and the junction held 8 bases outside the gene matches. Germline V gene sequence: CDR1 KGHSH, CDR2 LQKENI. Isolated RNA was reverse transcribed in full, so expressed TCRB transcripts were sequenced. Profiled with immunoSEQ multiplex PCR; TCRdb holds only in-frame clones, not every one. The profile shows some 270,000 clones, 7.5% to 9.5% of them singletons. Sort purity for all populations was recorded as exceeding 98%. This chain uses TRBV18 with TRBJ1-2; 8 bases are shared with TRBD1. Sequenced: central memory CD4+ T cells from blood. This receptor was taken from a woman younger than 35 in good health. The CDR3 DNA reads as TGTGCCAGCTCACCAAGAGACAGGGGCTTCCCTAACTATGGCTACACCTTC. Amino acids: CASSPRDRGFPNYGYTF.